This T cell receptor (beta chain) is from a study of T cell responses to AZD1222 COVID-19 vaccine. Overall study results and limits: Seropositive AZD1222 recipients at baseline numbered only five to seven. In all cases, repertoires were sampled only after the peak T cell response. Mostly white British, mostly female donors; authors suggested clonal diversity may be underestimated. The reported proportion of spike-specific TCRs targeting unmutated variant regions was nearly half.

Clones were sequenced by immunoSEQ multiplex PCR, and TCRdb holds only the in-frame ones, with some missing. This table has 65,000 to 70,000 clones, over 80% appearing once. A note on this clone: Antigen unknown.

There are 14 residues in the CDR3. The germline V gene encodes CDR1 SGDLS and CDR2 YYNGEE. Trimming stripped 4 bases from V and 5 bases from J, with 15 bases between. The sample consisted of peripheral blood, taken 28 days after the second AZD1222 dose. This chain connects TRBV9 to TRBJ2-5, with a tentative D call TRBD1 (6 bases). The clonotype was recovered from an adult who received the AZD1222 COVID-19 vaccine. The CDR3 is CASSRMGALETQYF. CDR3 DNA sequence: TGTGCCAGCAGCCGTATGGGGGCCTTGGAGACCCAGTACTTC.